This T cell receptor beta chain came from a study of blood T cell repertoires in COVID-19. The data were produced by immunoSEQ multiplex PCR, yet TCRdb's version contains in-frame clones alone and is incomplete. This sample has around 330,000 clones, with 85% found just once. The V end was cut by 5 bases, the J end by 3 bases, with 17 bases between. The CDR3 sequence is 15 residues long. In germline, CDR1 is SEHNR, CDR2 FQNEAQ (reference sequence). The chain is built from TRBV7-9 and TRBJ2-7, with D possibly matching TRBD1 (6 bases). The receptor's source is a woman between 25 and 40 years old who had been exposed to COVID-19. Material for sequencing was PBMCs or T cells enriched from blood (not recorded which). CDR3 DNA sequence: TGTGCCAGCAGCAACCTACAGGGAGAGGGCTACGAGCAGTACTTC. Protein: CASSNLQGEGYEQYF.